A selection of T cell receptor beta chains follows, all from one sample in a study of patients and donors after allogeneic stem cell transplantation. One entry per CDR3 protein, called by TCRdb with MiXCR from the RT-PCR reads. The table shows 200,000 to 250,000 distinct CDR3 sequences, with around 41% occurring only once. The specimen sequenced was blood, either unsorted or a sorted T cell fraction (not recorded which). These receptors originate from a human donor who was either an allogeneic HSCT recipient or a stem cell or donor lymphocyte infusion donor (not recorded which). It is not recorded whose cells these are; they may come from a transplant donor. Each CDR3 is given with its conserved first and last residue.

V	J	CDR3
TRBV6-6	TRBJ2-4	CASSSPGHTGNIQYF
TRBV5-5	TRBJ2-7	CASSHPGQGSYEQYF
TRBV7-9	TRBJ1-4	CASSLERGAGEKLFF
TRBV28	TRBJ1-2	CASSPWGGNYGYTF
TRBV29-1	TRBJ2-4	CSTRRADIQYF
TRBV29-1	TRBJ2-3	CSVDTGDTQYF
TRBV28	TRBJ2-2	CASSLWAGELFF
TRBV5-5	TRBJ2-5	CASSRTAAEETQYF
TRBV3-1	TRBJ1-2	CASSPMGTPYGYTF
TRBV12-3/TRBV12-4	TRBJ1-5	CASSLIAAAQPQHF
TRBV12-3/TRBV12-4	TRBJ1-2	CASSFLTGSNYAYTF
TRBV5-1	TRBJ1-2	CASSGTGNYGYTF
TRBV20-1	TRBJ1-2	CSARQGRGPYGYTF
TRBV4-1	TRBJ2-7	CASSQTGGTPSEQYF
TRBV29-1	TRBJ2-3	CSVVGDRESPDTQYF
TRBV20-1	TRBJ1-5	CSARGGERKPQHF
TRBV27	TRBJ2-2	CASSLTYTGELFF
TRBV20-1	TRBJ1-4	CSARSWGNEKLFF
TRBV28	TRBJ1-5	CASSLWGRQHQPQHF
TRBV18	TRBJ1-1	CASSPGRTGKTEAFF
TRBV4-1	TRBJ1-3	CASSYRDRVGNTIYF
TRBV7-2	TRBJ1-2	CASSPGTFGYTF
TRBV7-2	TRBJ1-4	CASSLGGFHEKLFF
TRBV6-1	TRBJ1-1	CASSLSGMNTEAFF
TRBV28	TRBJ2-3	CASSSSSGAGRPSTDTQYF
TRBV29-1	TRBJ1-2	CSVSDRGESYGYTF
TRBV4-1	TRBJ2-2	CASSQVMTGELFF
TRBV7-9	TRBJ1-1	CASSPLRAFF
TRBV20-1	TRBJ1-5	CSARPGINQPQHF
TRBV29-1	TRBJ1-1	CSVSRGNTEAFF
TRBV29-1	TRBJ2-3	CSFLGRGGEADTQYF
TRBV18	TRBJ2-5	CASSPEEETQYF
TRBV7-3	TRBJ2-1	CASSLEVGNEQFF
TRBV6-5	TRBJ2-1	CASSSTGTGHNEQFF
TRBV12-3/TRBV12-4	TRBJ2-1	CASSFPGLNEQFF
TRBV20-1	TRBJ1-1	CSARFRRTGEAFF
TRBV5-1	TRBJ2-3	CASSPTSATQYF
TRBV25-1	TRBJ1-6	CASSDASYNSPLHF
TRBV19	TRBJ1-4	CASSLIRDSFATNEKLFF
TRBV6-5	TRBJ2-3	CASSASGSDTQYF
TRBV9	TRBJ1-1	CASSASPGVNTEAFF
TRBV28	TRBJ1-1	CASSFMSQRPGTEAFF
TRBV4-3	TRBJ2-5	CASSQDRWYQETQYF
TRBV7-2	TRBJ1-2	CASSLETANYGYTF
TRBV18	TRBJ1-1	CASSSGSMNTEAFF
TRBV12-3/TRBV12-4	TRBJ1-2	CASSLSGGTNYGYTF
TRBV4-2	TRBJ1-1	CASSKQGSNTEAFF
TRBV4-3	TRBJ1-4	CASSPKMAGARTNEKLFF
TRBV12-3/TRBV12-4	TRBJ1-2	CASTLGSGAHYGYTF
TRBV6-2/TRBV6-3	TRBJ1-1	CASSYSEGTEAFF
TRBV18	TRBJ2-1	CASSWDWDFRDNEQFF
TRBV10-3	TRBJ2-7	CAISGTLTYEQYF